A selection of T cell receptor beta chains follows, all from one sample in a study of T cell responses to AZD1222 COVID-19 vaccine. The data were produced by immunoSEQ multiplex PCR, yet TCRdb's version contains in-frame clones alone and is incomplete. The table records some 170,000 clones, 80% to 90% of them present only once. Sequencing used peripheral blood, obtained 28 days after the second dose of the MenACWY control vaccine. Source of these receptors: an adult who received the MenACWY meningococcal vaccine as a control. The CDR3 runs from the conserved cysteine through the conserved F or W. D genes are given only for firm matches. Rows give clone size only sometimes, using once, few, many, or a class for an expanded clone.

d_gene: -
abundance: -
v_gene: TRBV4-1
j_gene: TRBJ1-2
CDR3nt: TGCGCCAGCAGCCAAGACCCACAGCAAGCTAACTATGGCTACACCTTC
CDR3aa: CASSQDPQQANYGYTF

d_gene: -
abundance: -
v_gene: TRBV20-1
j_gene: TRBJ2-1
CDR3nt: TGCGGCCTAGGCTCCTACAATGAGCAGTTCTTC
CDR3aa: CGLGSYNEQFF

d_gene: -
abundance: few
v_gene: TRBV6-2/TRBV6-3
j_gene: TRBJ1-2
CDR3nt: TGTGCCAGCAGTTACGAAGGGGACTATGGCTACACCTTC
CDR3aa: CASSYEGDYGYTF

d_gene: -
abundance: -
v_gene: TRBV18
j_gene: TRBJ2-7
CDR3nt: TGTGCCAGCTCACTAAGGCCAGCCCCCTACGAGCAGTACTTC
CDR3aa: CASSLRPAPYEQYF

d_gene: TRBD2
abundance: -
v_gene: TRBV7-2
j_gene: TRBJ2-1
CDR3nt: TGTGCCAGCAGCCCCGGGGAGGGTGTAAATGAGCAGTTCTTC
CDR3aa: CASSPGEGVNEQFF

d_gene: -
abundance: -
v_gene: TRBV9
j_gene: TRBJ2-5
CDR3nt: TGTGCCAGCAGCGTAGGGGGGCGGGAGACCCAGTACTTC
CDR3aa: CASSVGGRETQYF

d_gene: -
abundance: -
v_gene: TRBV28
j_gene: TRBJ2-1
CDR3nt: TGTGCCAGCAGTTCCAGGAATAGGGATGAGCAGTTCTTC
CDR3aa: CASSSRNRDEQFF

d_gene: TRBD1
abundance: -
v_gene: TRBV30
j_gene: TRBJ1-5
CDR3nt: TGTGCCTGGAGTCACAGGGGGGAACAGCCCCAGCATTTT
CDR3aa: CAWSHRGEQPQHF

d_gene: -
abundance: -
v_gene: TRBV6-5
j_gene: TRBJ1-3
CDR3nt: TGTGCCAGCGAGGCGGGTAGCTCTGGAAACACCATATATTTT
CDR3aa: CASEAGSSGNTIYF

d_gene: -
abundance: -
v_gene: TRBV7-2
j_gene: TRBJ2-7
CDR3nt: TGTGCCAGCAGCTTTGGACGGAACTCCCTAAGAGGTGGCTCCTACGAGCAGTACTTC
CDR3aa: CASSFGRNSLRGGSYEQYF

d_gene: -
abundance: few
v_gene: TRBV14
j_gene: TRBJ1-2
CDR3nt: TGTGCCAGCAGCCCCTTAGCGGGGGCGAGGAGCTATGGCTACACCTTC
CDR3aa: CASSPLAGARSYGYTF

d_gene: TRBD1
abundance: once
v_gene: TRBV27
j_gene: TRBJ1-6
CDR3nt: TGTGCCAGCAGTTCGTACTACAGGGGTATTTCACCCCTCCACTTT
CDR3aa: CASSSYYRGISPLHF

d_gene: -
abundance: -
v_gene: TRBV20-1
j_gene: TRBJ2-7
CDR3nt: TGCAGTGCTAGTGTACCACATTCCTACGAGCAGTACTTC
CDR3aa: CSASVPHSYEQYF

d_gene: -
abundance: -
v_gene: TRBV4-3
j_gene: TRBJ1-4
CDR3nt: TGCGCCAGCAGCCAAGATCTTGCAAGGGGCCGAGGGTCAACTAATGAAAAACTGTTTTTT
CDR3aa: CASSQDLARGRGSTNEKLFF

d_gene: -
abundance: -
v_gene: TRBV9
j_gene: TRBJ1-5
CDR3nt: TGTGCCAGCAGCGGACCGCCCCAGGCGCAGGCGGAAAGCAATCAGCCCCAGCATTTT
CDR3aa: CASSGPPQAQAESNQPQHF

d_gene: -
abundance: -
v_gene: TRBV5-5
j_gene: TRBJ1-6
CDR3nt: TGTGCCAGCAGCTTGGACCCTGGGGCTGGGAATTCACCCCTCCACTTT
CDR3aa: CASSLDPGAGNSPLHF

d_gene: -
abundance: -
v_gene: TRBV6-1
j_gene: TRBJ2-6
CDR3nt: TGTGCCAGCAGTGAAGCGGGGGCTGGGGCCAACGTCCTGACTTTC
CDR3aa: CASSEAGAGANVLTF

d_gene: -
abundance: -
v_gene: TRBV24-1
j_gene: TRBJ2-6
CDR3nt: TGTGCCACCAGTGGCCCAGGGCTCTCTGGGGCCAACGTCCTGACTTTC
CDR3aa: CATSGPGLSGANVLTF

d_gene: -
abundance: -
v_gene: TRBV14
j_gene: TRBJ2-1
CDR3nt: TGTGCCAGCAGCCAACAGTGGGGCAGCCACAATGAGCAGTTCTTC
CDR3aa: CASSQQWGSHNEQFF

d_gene: -
abundance: -
v_gene: TRBV28
j_gene: TRBJ1-2
CDR3nt: TGTGCCAGCAGTTTGTTGGAGGAGGGGTATGGCTACACCTTC
CDR3aa: CASSLLEEGYGYTF

d_gene: TRBD2
abundance: -
v_gene: TRBV7-2
j_gene: TRBJ2-7
CDR3nt: TGTGCCAGCAGCAGGGGACTAGCCAACTACGAGCAGTACTTC
CDR3aa: CASSRGLANYEQYF

d_gene: -
abundance: -
v_gene: TRBV29-1
j_gene: TRBJ1-4
CDR3nt: TGCAGCGCCCTGACCCACGAAAAACTGTTTTTT
CDR3aa: CSALTHEKLFF

d_gene: TRBD1
abundance: -
v_gene: TRBV3-1/TRBV3-2
j_gene: TRBJ1-1
CDR3nt: TGTGCCAGCAGCCAAGATGGGACAGGGGGCGGGACTGAAGCTTTCTTT
CDR3aa: CASSQDGTGGGTEAFF

d_gene: -
abundance: -
v_gene: TRBV18
j_gene: TRBJ1-2
CDR3nt: TGTGCCAGCTCACCAAAGGAGGGCTACACCTTC
CDR3aa: CASSPKEGYTF

d_gene: TRBD1
abundance: -
v_gene: TRBV28
j_gene: TRBJ2-1
CDR3nt: TGTGCCAGCAGTCCACACAGGGGATTAGCAAATGAGCAGTTCTTC
CDR3aa: CASSPHRGLANEQFF

d_gene: TRBD1
abundance: -
v_gene: TRBV24-1
j_gene: TRBJ1-1
CDR3nt: TGTGCCACCAGTGACCCAGGGACAGGGGGCAAGGACACTGAAGCTTTCTTT
CDR3aa: CATSDPGTGGKDTEAFF

d_gene: -
abundance: -
v_gene: TRBV5-1
j_gene: TRBJ1-1
CDR3nt: TGCGCCAGCAGCTTGGAGACGAGCACTGAAGCTTTCTTT
CDR3aa: CASSLETSTEAFF

d_gene: -
abundance: few
v_gene: TRBV13
j_gene: TRBJ1-4
CDR3nt: TGTGCCAGCAGCCCCCGGGCAGGGCGCGGTGAAAAACTGTTTTTT
CDR3aa: CASSPRAGRGEKLFF

d_gene: TRBD2
abundance: -
v_gene: TRBV10-1
j_gene: TRBJ2-1
CDR3nt: TGCGCCAGCAGCAAGGGACTAGCGGGGGAAAATGAGCAGTTCTTC
CDR3aa: CASSKGLAGENEQFF

d_gene: -
abundance: -
v_gene: TRBV30
j_gene: TRBJ2-5
CDR3nt: TGTGCCTGGAGGGCCTCCCAAGAGACCCAGTACTTC
CDR3aa: CAWRASQETQYF

d_gene: TRBD1
abundance: -
v_gene: TRBV19
j_gene: TRBJ1-1
CDR3nt: TGTGCCAGTAGTTTAAGCCCGGGACAGTCGGGTGAAGCTTTCTTT
CDR3aa: CASSLSPGQSGEAFF

d_gene: -
abundance: -
v_gene: TRBV5-1
j_gene: TRBJ2-7
CDR3nt: TGCGCCAGCAGCTTGGGTAGGGGGGGACCCACTTGGCACGAGCAGTACTTC
CDR3aa: CASSLGRGGPTWHEQYF

d_gene: -
abundance: -
v_gene: TRBV30
j_gene: TRBJ2-7
CDR3nt: TGTGCCTGGAGTAAATCGGAGGGCGGGATAAGGTACTTC
CDR3aa: CAWSKSEGGIRYF

d_gene: TRBD1
abundance: -
v_gene: TRBV28
j_gene: TRBJ1-6
CDR3nt: TGTGCCAGCAGCAGGGGGACAGGGTGGTCACCCCTCCACTTT
CDR3aa: CASSRGTGWSPLHF

d_gene: -
abundance: -
v_gene: TRBV7-2
j_gene: TRBJ2-3
CDR3nt: TGTGCCAGCAGCTTGGAGCGGGCCCTCACAGATACGCAGTATTTT
CDR3aa: CASSLERALTDTQYF

d_gene: -
abundance: -
v_gene: TRBV4-3
j_gene: TRBJ1-5
CDR3nt: TGCGCCAGCAGCCAAGTCTTCAGGGTCGAGGGCAATCAGCCCCAGCATTTT
CDR3aa: CASSQVFRVEGNQPQHF

d_gene: -
abundance: -
v_gene: TRBV7-2
j_gene: TRBJ1-1
CDR3nt: TGTGCCAGCAGCTCTCGGTCGGGGAGGGGTGAAGCTTTCTTT
CDR3aa: CASSSRSGRGEAFF

d_gene: TRBD1
abundance: -
v_gene: TRBV19
j_gene: TRBJ1-1
CDR3nt: TGTGCCAGTAGTATTGGGACAGATCTTGCTGAAGCTTTCTTT
CDR3aa: CASSIGTDLAEAFF

d_gene: -
abundance: -
v_gene: TRBV4-1
j_gene: TRBJ1-5
CDR3nt: TGCGCCAGCAGCCAAGATTTTGGTCTTCAGCCCCAGCATTTT
CDR3aa: CASSQDFGLQPQHF

d_gene: -
abundance: -
v_gene: TRBV28
j_gene: TRBJ2-3
CDR3nt: TGTGCCAGCAGACTTAGCACAGATACGCAGTATTTT
CDR3aa: CASRLSTDTQYF